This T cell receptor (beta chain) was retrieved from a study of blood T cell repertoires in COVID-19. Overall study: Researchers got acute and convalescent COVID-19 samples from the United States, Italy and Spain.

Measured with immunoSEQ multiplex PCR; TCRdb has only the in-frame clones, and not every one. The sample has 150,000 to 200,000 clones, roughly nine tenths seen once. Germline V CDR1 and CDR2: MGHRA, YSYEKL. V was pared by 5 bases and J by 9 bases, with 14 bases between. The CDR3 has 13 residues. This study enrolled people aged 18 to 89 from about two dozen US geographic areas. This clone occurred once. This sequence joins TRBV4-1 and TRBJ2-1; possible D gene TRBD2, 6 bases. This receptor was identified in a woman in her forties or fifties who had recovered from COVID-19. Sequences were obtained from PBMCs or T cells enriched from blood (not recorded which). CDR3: CASSLYGGGEQFF. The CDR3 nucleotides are TGCGCCAGCAGCTTATACGGGGGTGGTGAGCAGTTCTTC.